The 22 T cell receptor beta chains reported below all come from one sample, sequenced in a study of metastatic and nonmetastatic thyroid tumors. Among the patients, none had received any treatment before thyroid surgery. MiXCR re-clonotyped the PCR reads for TCRdb. The repertoire includes fewer than 40,000 clones, around 33% of them detected once, and approximately 16% sits in the top ten. The specimen sequenced was tumor tissue. These receptors were collected from a female donor with papillary thyroid cancer or a benign thyroid nodule (not recorded which). Some clones in this sample may be carry-over from other donors' samples.

Sample share makes this clone large. The chain carries TRBV4-2 and TRBJ2-7; D may be TRBD1 or TRBD2 (5 bases each). With 4 bases removed from V and 0 bases from J, the gap between germline ends came to 16 bases. This CDR3 is 16 amino acids long. Germline CDR1 is LGHNA and CDR2 is YNFKEQ. CDR3 coding DNA: TGTGCCAGCAGCCCAAGAGTTGGGGGAATCTCCTACGAGCAGTACTTC. Its protein product is CASSPRVGGISYEQYF.

This clone was counted a few times. This rearrangement joins TRBV27 to TRBJ1-6, with a weak D call TRBD1 (5 bases). Germline assignment: CDR1 MNHEY and CDR2 SMNVEV (reference sequence). The CDR3 has 15 residues. Trimming pared 1 base from V and 7 bases from J, leaving 11 bases between. The CDR3 region has the DNA TGTGCCAGCAGTTTATGGGGGGAATGGAATTCACCCCTCCACTTT. Amino acids: CASSLWGEWNSPLHF.

This clone was counted many times. The chain links TRBV28 to TRBJ2-7; D is unresolved. Trimming shortened V by 6 bases and J by 1 base, and 7 bases separated the two germline ends. The CDR3 sequence is 12 residues long. CDR1 and CDR2 from the germline V gene are MDHEN and SYDVKM. CDR3 in DNA: TGTGCCAGCAGGGCCGGTTCCTACGAGCAGTACTTC. It encodes CASRAGSYEQYF. The variable domain in full, with the rest retrieved from reference TRBV28 and TRBJ2-7, is DVKVTQSSRYLVKRTGEKVFLECVQDMDHENMFWYRQDPGLGLRLIYFSYDVKMKEKGDIPEGYSVSREKKERFSLILESASTNQTSMYLCASRAGSYEQYFGPGTRLTVT.

This clone has more than one count but fewer than ten. The genes are TRBV28 and TRBJ2-1; 9 nucleotides match TRBD1. The germline CDR1 and CDR2 sequences are MDHEN and SYDVKM. The V and J ends lost 5 bases and 8 bases, in that order; junction bases with no gene match: 13. There are 16 residues in the CDR3. The CDR3 sequence: CASSPPQGQGVDEQFF. As DNA, the CDR3 is TGTGCCAGCAGTCCCCCCCAGGGACAGGGTGTCGATGAGCAGTTCTTC.

This chain connects TRBV20-1 to TRBJ2-1; TRBD2 matches at 9 bases. The CDR3 totals 13 residues. V trimming: 2 bases; J trimming: 9 bases; junction bases outside the gene matches: 5. The germline gives CDR1 DFQATT, CDR2 SNEGSKA (reference sequence). CDR3 nucleotide sequence: TGCAGTGCTAGACTGGGACTAGCAGGTGAGCAGTTCTTC. It yields the protein CSARLGLAGEQFF.

The chain recombines TRBV11-2 with TRBJ2-3; D is unresolved. The V and J ends lost 3 bases and 2 bases respectively, with 18 bases between them. Looked up from germline, CDR1 is SGHAT and CDR2 is FQNNGV. The CDR3 totals 17 residues. The CDR3 protein is CASSFLAHPKPTDTQYF. The DNA of the CDR3 is TGTGCCAGCAGCTTTTTGGCCCATCCGAAACCCACAGATACGCAGTATTTT.

The chain combines TRBV5-1 with TRBJ1-2, with D possibly being TRBD1 (5 bases). V was pared by 0 bases and J by 7 bases, with 13 bases between. Germline assignment: CDR1 SGHRS and CDR2 YFSETQ. This CDR3 is 14 amino acids long. CDR3: CASSLVVGLAGYTF. In nucleotides, the CDR3 is TGCGCCAGCAGCTTGGTCGTGGGGCTCGCTGGCTACACCTTC.

The chain has TRBV11-2 and TRBJ2-7, with unresolved D. V lost 2 bases and J lost 4, with 18 bases in between. CDR1 and CDR2 from the germline V gene are SGHAT and FQNNGV. This CDR3 contains 16 residues. CDR3 in amino acids: CASSLTPSFEVYEQYF. The CDR3 DNA reads TGTGCCAGCAGCTTAACACCCTCCTTCGAGGTATACGAGCAGTACTTC.

V is TRBV19 and J is TRBJ1-6, with 7 bases that match TRBD1. Losses at the gene ends were 4 bases for V and 7 bases for J; bases not matched to a gene: 4. CDR1 is LNHDA and CDR2 is SQIVND in the germline V gene (reference sequence). The CDR3 covers 14 residues. The CDR3 DNA follows: TGTGCCAGTAGTAGCGAGACAGGGAATTCACCCCTCCACTTT. This gives the protein CASSSETGNSPLHF.

The rearrangement joins TRBV6-1 to TRBJ2-2; 8 positions agree with TRBD2. Germline CDR1 is MNHNS and CDR2 is SASEGT. CDR3 size: 16 residues. Trimming at V came to 3 bases and at J to 4 bases, leaving 7 bases not matched to a gene. CDR3 bases: TGTGCCAGCAGTGATCGGGAGGGTCTGGCCACCGGGGAGCTGTTTTTT. Amino acids: CASSDREGLATGELFF.

In its sample, this clone was seen many times. This sequence joins TRBV12-3 or TRBV12-4 and TRBJ2-1; TRBD2 matches 14 bases. This CDR3 is built from 14 residues. Trimming took 6 bases from V and 7 from J; bases not matched to a gene: 2. Here the CDR3 reads CASRTSGRGNEQFF. The CDR3 DNA reads as TGTGCCAGCAGGACTAGCGGGAGGGGAAATGAGCAGTTCTTC.

The sample holds a few counts of this clone. This sequence joins TRBV10-3 and TRBJ2-7; no definite D call. V lost 3 bases and J 3 bases, leaving 9 bases between the germline ends. Germline V gene sequence: CDR1 ENHRY, CDR2 SYGVKD. CDR3 length equals 13 residues. The CDR3 sequence is CAISDGRGYEQYF. In DNA form, the CDR3 reads TGTGCCATCAGTGACGGGCGCGGCTACGAGCAGTACTTC.

The genes are TRBV7-2 and TRBJ1-2, with D perhaps TRBD1 (6 bases). Germline CDR1 SGHTA, CDR2 FQGNSA. V was clipped by 5 bases and J by 8 bases, with 15 bases between them. The CDR3 covers 13 residues. CDR3 nucleotides: TGTGCCAGCAGCACGCGACAGGCTTTGGGCTACACCTTC. Its protein is CASSTRQALGYTF. The complete variable domain, with remaining parts taken from reference TRBV7-2 and TRBJ1-2, reads GAGVSQSPSNKVTEKGKDVELRCDPISGHTALYWYRQSLGQGLEFLIYFQGNSAPDKSGLPSDRFSAERTGGSVSTLTIQRTQQEDSAVYLCASSTRQALGYTFGSGTRLTVV.

The sample holds a few counts of this clone. The chain has TRBV6-1 and TRBJ2-2; 9 bases are a match to TRBD2. Looked up from germline, CDR1 is MNHNS and CDR2 is SASEGT. The CDR3 covers 16 residues. The junction had 11 bases not matched to a gene; V was cut back by 5 bases and J by 7 bases. The CDR3 reads CASSPLSSGSVGELFF. The DNA for the CDR3 is TGTGCCAGCAGTCCCCTCAGTAGCGGGAGTGTCGGGGAGCTGTTTTTT.

The genes are TRBV11-2 and TRBJ2-1, with D perhaps matching TRBD1 (6 bases). This CDR3 has 13 amino acids. Per the germline V gene, CDR1 is SGHAT and CDR2 is FQNNGV. The germline V and J ends were trimmed by 6 bases and 5 bases, with 11 bases remaining between them. The CDR3 bases are TGTGCCAGCAGTCTGGACAGAAACAATGAGCAGTTCTTC. The encoded protein is CASSLDRNNEQFF. Looking up the rest from reference TRBV11-2 and TRBJ2-1 gives the full variable domain: EAGVAQSPRYKIIEKRQSVAFWCNPISGHATLYWYQQILGQGPKLLIQFQNNGVVDDSQLPKDRFSAERLKGVDSTLKIQPAKLEDSAVYLCASSLDRNNEQFFGPGTRLTVL.

The chain carries TRBV15 and TRBJ2-1; D is perhaps TRBD2 (6 bases). CDR3 length: 16 amino acids. Germline CDR1 reads LNHNV; CDR2 reads YYDKDF (reference sequence). V shed 2 bases and J shed 3 bases, with 14 bases lying between them. CDR3 protein: CATSRLGGGSYNEQFF. CDR3 bases: TGTGCCACCAGCAGACTCGGGGGAGGTAGCTACAATGAGCAGTTCTTC.

This sequence joins TRBV11-2 and TRBJ2-3; unclear D gene. Per germline, CDR1 SGHAT and CDR2 FQNNGV. V lost 2 bases, J lost 5 bases, and 14 bases lay in between. The CDR3 runs to 15 residues. The CDR3 sequence: CASSLYRGRKDTQYF. CDR3 DNA sequence: TGTGCCAGCAGCTTATACCGAGGACGGAAAGATACGCAGTATTTT.

In this sample, this clone turned up once. This chain joins TRBV20-1 and TRBJ2-1, with 8 bases matching TRBD2. This CDR3 region has 16 residues. J was trimmed by 3 bases and V by 6 bases; bases with no gene match: 13. Germline lookup yields CDR1 DFQATT and CDR2 SNEGSKA (reference sequence). The CDR3 bases are TGCAGTGCAAGTGGCGGTAGCGGGATCGTCTACAATGAGCAGTTCTTC. It encodes CSASGGSGIVYNEQFF.

The table lists this clone with a count of one. This chain links TRBV5-1 with TRBJ2-2; a weak D match, TRBD1 (5 bases). The V end lost 4 bases, the J end lost 4 bases, and 11 bases lay between the germline ends. The CDR3 runs to 14 residues. Germline loops: CDR1 SGHRS, CDR2 YFSETQ. CDR3: CASSPRVGTGELFF. CDR3 sequence (DNA): TGCGCCAGCAGCCCCAGGGTCGGCACCGGGGAGCTGTTTTTT.

The chain combines TRBV6-4 with TRBJ2-1, with TRBD2 identical over 8 bases. This CDR3 is 16 amino acids long. V shed 7 bases, J shed 8 bases, and the junction held 16 bases outside the gene matches. Germline values: CDR1 MRHNA, CDR2 SNTAGT. The CDR3 loop is CASTHRAGVSIYEQFF. In DNA form, the CDR3 reads TGTGCCAGCACCCACCGAGCGGGAGTCAGCATCTATGAGCAGTTCTTC.

This clone was seen more than once but under ten times. This chain links TRBV28 with TRBJ2-7, with 9 nucleotides matching TRBD2. The CDR3 loop spans 15 amino acids. CDR1 and CDR2 (germline): MDHEN, SYDVKM. Trimming removed 4 bases from V and 4 bases from J; junction bases left unmatched: 8. Here the CDR3 reads CASSSASGAPYEQYF. CDR3 bases: TGTGCCAGCAGTTCCGCTAGCGGGGCCCCATACGAGCAGTACTTC.

The chain employs TRBV20-1 and TRBJ2-6; D unresolved. Germline-derived CDR1 and CDR2 are DFQATT and SNEGSKA (reference sequence). The length of the CDR3 is 13 residues. V shed 7 bases and J shed 0 bases, with 7 bases lying between them. The CDR3 region has the DNA TGCAGTGTTGCCCTCTCTGGGGCCAACGTCCTGACTTTC. Amino acids: CSVALSGANVLTF.